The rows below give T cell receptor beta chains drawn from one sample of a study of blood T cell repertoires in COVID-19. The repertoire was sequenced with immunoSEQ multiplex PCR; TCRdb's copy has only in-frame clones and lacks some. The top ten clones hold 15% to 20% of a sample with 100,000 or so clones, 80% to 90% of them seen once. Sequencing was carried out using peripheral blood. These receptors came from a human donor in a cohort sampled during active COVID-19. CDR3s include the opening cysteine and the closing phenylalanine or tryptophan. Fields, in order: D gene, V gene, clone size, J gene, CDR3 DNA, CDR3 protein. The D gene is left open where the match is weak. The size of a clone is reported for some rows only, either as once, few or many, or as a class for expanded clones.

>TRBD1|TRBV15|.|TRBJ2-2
TGTGCCACCAGCAGAGCTTCCTTGCCCCGTACCGGGACAGGCTCTTCCGGGGAGCTGTTTTTT
CATSRASLPRTGTGSSGELFF
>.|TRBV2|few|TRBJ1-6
TGTGCCAGCAGTGCAGGGTCCTATAATTCACCCCTCCACTTT
CASSAGSYNSPLHF
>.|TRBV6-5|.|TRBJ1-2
TGTGCCAGCACCCTGGGCCCTAACTGGGGCTACACCTTC
CASTLGPNWGYTF
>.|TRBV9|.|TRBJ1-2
TGTGCCAGCAGCGTAGCTACAGGACAGAGCTATGGCTACACCTTC
CASSVATGQSYGYTF
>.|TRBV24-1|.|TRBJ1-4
TGTGCCACCAGTGATTTACGGGGGGAAAAACTGTTTTTT
CATSDLRGEKLFF
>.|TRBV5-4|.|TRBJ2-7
TGTGCCAGCAGCTTGAACGCTGGCAGGCTCGAATACTTC
CASSLNAGRLEYF
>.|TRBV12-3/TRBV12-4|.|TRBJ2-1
TGTGCCAGCAGGTACGACAGTGAGCAGTTCTTC
CASRYDSEQFF
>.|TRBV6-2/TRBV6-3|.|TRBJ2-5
TGTGCCAGCAGTTACTCGAGGTCTAGGAGAGAGACCCAGTACTTC
CASSYSRSRRETQYF
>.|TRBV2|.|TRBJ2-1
TGTGCCAGCAGGGCCGGTCGAGGCGGCTCCTACAATGAGCAGTTCTTC
CASRAGRGGSYNEQFF
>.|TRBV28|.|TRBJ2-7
TGTGCCAGCAGTTTAACTACCCTGCAGTACTTC
CASSLTTLQYF
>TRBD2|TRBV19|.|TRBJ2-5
TGTGCCAGTAGTAACGGACCACCCGGGGGGCAAGAGACCCAGTACTTC
CASSNGPPGGQETQYF
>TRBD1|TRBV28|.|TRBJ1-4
TGTGCCAGCAGTTTAACCTTTGGACAGGGGGCGGAAAAACTGTTTTTT
CASSLTFGQGAEKLFF
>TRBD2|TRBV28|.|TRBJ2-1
TGTGCCAGCGGGGAGGGAAGTGAGCAGTTCTTC
CASGEGSEQFF
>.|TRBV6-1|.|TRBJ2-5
TGTGCCAGCAGTGAGATCGGGGAGACCCAGTACTTC
CASSEIGETQYF
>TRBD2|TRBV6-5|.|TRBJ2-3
TGTGCCAGCAGGGTTCTAGCGGTAGATACGCAGTATTTT
CASRVLAVDTQYF
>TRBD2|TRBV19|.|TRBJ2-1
TGTGCCAGTAGTTCGCCGGGATTTAGCGGGAGGGCCCCCAAGCAGTTCTTC
CASSSPGFSGRAPKQFF
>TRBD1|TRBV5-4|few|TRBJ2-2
TGTGCCAGCAGCGCCGGACAGGGGGTTACCGGGGAGCTGTTTTTT
CASSAGQGVTGELFF
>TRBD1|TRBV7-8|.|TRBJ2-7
TGTGCCAGCAGCCACGGGACAGCGGACTCCTACGAGCAGTACTTC
CASSHGTADSYEQYF
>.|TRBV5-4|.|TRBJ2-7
TGTGCCAGCAGCTTTTCGGGAGTATCTTACGAGCAGTACTTC
CASSFSGVSYEQYF
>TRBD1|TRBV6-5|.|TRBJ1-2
TGTGCCAGCAGTTACGTGACAGGGGCCATCTATGGCTACACCTTC
CASSYVTGAIYGYTF
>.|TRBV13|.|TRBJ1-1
TGTGCCAGCAGCTTAGGCCTACGGGGGGCAGGCACTGAAGCTTTCTTT
CASSLGLRGAGTEAFF
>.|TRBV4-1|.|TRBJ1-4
TGCGCCAGCAGCCCACCAGGGGTGACTAATGAAAAACTGTTTTTT
CASSPPGVTNEKLFF
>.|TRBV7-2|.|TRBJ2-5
TGTGCCAGCAGCTTAGCCCTAGCGTTGGGGGGAGAGACCCAGTACTTC
CASSLALALGGETQYF
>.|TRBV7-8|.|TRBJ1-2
TGTGCCAGCAGCTTAGCGGCGGCAATCTATGGCTACACCTTC
CASSLAAAIYGYTF
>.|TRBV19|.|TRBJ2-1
TGTGCCAGTAGTTCCCCCGGGAAGGCCTACAATGAGCAGTTCTTC
CASSSPGKAYNEQFF
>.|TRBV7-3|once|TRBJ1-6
TGTGCCAGCAGCCGGAGGGAGGGTCAAACCCTCCACTTT
CASSRREGQTLHF
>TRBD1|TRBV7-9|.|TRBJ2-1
TGTGCCAGCAGCTTAGTAGCAGGGGGCGGGGATGAGCAGTTCTTC
CASSLVAGGGDEQFF
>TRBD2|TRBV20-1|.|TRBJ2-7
TGCAGTGCTAGTTCCTCAGGCGGGAGGAGGTACGAGCAGTACTTC
CSASSSGGRRYEQYF
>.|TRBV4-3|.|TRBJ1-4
TGCGCCAGCAGTCAACACCGCGCAACTAATGAAAAACTGTTTTTT
CASSQHRATNEKLFF
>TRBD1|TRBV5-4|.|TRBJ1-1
TGTGCCAGCAGCCATGGGACAGAGGACACTGAAGCTTTCTTT
CASSHGTEDTEAFF
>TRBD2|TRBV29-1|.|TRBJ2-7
TGCAGCGTTGCGGGGGGTCGCACCTACGAGCAGTACTTC
CSVAGGRTYEQYF